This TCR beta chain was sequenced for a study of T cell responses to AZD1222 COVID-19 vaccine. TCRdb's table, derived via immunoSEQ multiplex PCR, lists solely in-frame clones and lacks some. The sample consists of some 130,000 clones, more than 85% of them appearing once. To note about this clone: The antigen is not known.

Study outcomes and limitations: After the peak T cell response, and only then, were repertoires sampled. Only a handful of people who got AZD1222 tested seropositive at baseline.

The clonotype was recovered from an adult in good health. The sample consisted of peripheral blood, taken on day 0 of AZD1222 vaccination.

The CDR3 region is CATSRGSYNEQFF. The CDR3 region has the DNA TGTGCCACCAGCAGGGGCTCCTACAATGAGCAGTTCTTC. The chain joins TRBV15 to TRBJ2-1; D is uncertain. The CDR3 has 13 amino acids. V was clipped by 3 bases and J by 0 bases, with 3 bases between them. Germline V gene data show CDR1 as LNHNV and CDR2 as YYDKDF (reference sequence).